The rows below give T cell receptor beta chains drawn from one sample of a study of memory CD4+ T cells and cytomegalovirus serostatus. Sequenced by immunoSEQ multiplex PCR; TCRdb stores in-frame clones only, minus some. The sample holds tens of thousands of clones, about four fifths seen once. The sample taken for sequencing was memory CD4+ T cells from blood. These receptors all come from an adult in good health and CMV-seronegative. Each CDR3 is given with its conserved first and last residue. A D gene is named only where the DNA matches it firmly. Not all rows give a size; the values are once, few, many and, for expanded clones, a class.

J: TRBJ2-1
D: NA
V: TRBV10-3
size: NA
DNA: TGTGCCATCAGTGACGGCGGAGATGAGCAGTTCTTC
CDR3: CAISDGGDEQFF

J: TRBJ2-3
D: TRBD1
V: TRBV19
size: NA
DNA: TGTGCCAGTACCGTACAGGGGTTAAGCACAGATACGCAGTATTTT
CDR3: CASTVQGLSTDTQYF

J: TRBJ1-5
D: NA
V: TRBV10-3
size: NA
DNA: TGTGCCATCAGAGCCTCAGTTGGGGAAGGCAATCAGCCCCAGCATTTT
CDR3: CAIRASVGEGNQPQHF

J: TRBJ2-1
D: TRBD2
V: TRBV11-2
size: NA
DNA: TGTGCCAGCAGCAGAGGACTAGCGGGGAGGTACAATGAGCAGTTCTTC
CDR3: CASSRGLAGRYNEQFF

J: TRBJ2-1
D: NA
V: TRBV5-1
size: once
DNA: TGCGCCAGCAGCTTGTTAGGAAGTAGCGGTGAGTTCTTC
CDR3: CASSLLGSSGEFF

J: TRBJ1-1
D: TRBD1
V: TRBV5-4
size: NA
DNA: TGTGCCAGCAGGGAAGGGACAGGGGGCCTTGAAGCTTTCTTT
CDR3: CASREGTGGLEAFF

J: TRBJ1-2
D: NA
V: TRBV6-1
size: NA
DNA: TGTGCCAGCAGTGAGGACGGACCCTATGGCTACACCTTC
CDR3: CASSEDGPYGYTF

J: TRBJ2-5
D: NA
V: TRBV5-1
size: NA
DNA: TGCGCCAGCAGCTTGGCCCGGGAGGAGACCCAGTACTTC
CDR3: CASSLAREETQYF

J: TRBJ2-3
D: NA
V: TRBV5-1
size: once
DNA: TGCGCCAGCAGCAAGGGACCTGGCGGGGATACGCAGTATTTT
CDR3: CASSKGPGGDTQYF

J: TRBJ2-5
D: TRBD2
V: TRBV20-1
size: NA
DNA: TGCAGTGTCGGGACTAGCCAGACCCAGTACTTC
CDR3: CSVGTSQTQYF

J: TRBJ1-4
D: NA
V: TRBV4-3
size: NA
DNA: TGCGCCAGCAGCCAAGATGGGGGAACTAATGAAAAACTGTTTTTT
CDR3: CASSQDGGTNEKLFF

J: TRBJ2-1
D: TRBD2
V: TRBV5-4
size: once
DNA: TGTGCCAGCAGCCCTCGACTAGCGGGAGTCTACAATGAGCAGTTCTTC
CDR3: CASSPRLAGVYNEQFF

J: TRBJ1-2
D: NA
V: TRBV14
size: once
DNA: TGTGCCAGCAGCCAAGACGACAGCTATGGCTACACCTTC
CDR3: CASSQDDSYGYTF

J: TRBJ1-2
D: NA
V: TRBV30
size: NA
DNA: TGTGCCTGGACTGAGTCTTACCTAGGCTACACCTTC
CDR3: CAWTESYLGYTF

J: TRBJ2-5
D: TRBD1
V: TRBV5-1
size: NA
DNA: TGCGCCAGCAGCCCTACTACAGGGGGTGTAAAGACCCAGTACTTC
CDR3: CASSPTTGGVKTQYF

J: TRBJ1-4
D: NA
V: TRBV19
size: once
DNA: TGTGCCAGTAGTATGCGCGAGAGGGAAAAACTGTTTTTT
CDR3: CASSMREREKLFF

J: TRBJ1-4
D: TRBD1
V: TRBV4-3
size: NA
DNA: TGCGCCAGCAGCCAGGACAGGGTTGAAAAACTGTTTTTT
CDR3: CASSQDRVEKLFF

J: TRBJ2-1
D: NA
V: TRBV7-3
size: NA
DNA: TGTGCCAGCAGTCGGGGTGCCCCGGGGTACGAGCAGTTCTTC
CDR3: CASSRGAPGYEQFF

J: TRBJ2-1
D: TRBD2
V: TRBV6-1
size: NA
DNA: TGTGCCAGCAGTGAATCACAGCCGGGACTAGCGGGTTACAATGAGCAGTTCTTC
CDR3: CASSESQPGLAGYNEQFF

J: TRBJ1-5
D: TRBD1
V: TRBV7-2
size: NA
DNA: TGTGCCAGCAGCTTATCAGGGGGTGGTCAGCCCCAGCATTTT
CDR3: CASSLSGGGQPQHF

J: TRBJ2-3
D: NA
V: TRBV20-1
size: few
DNA: TGCAGTGCGACCCACGCAGATACGCAGTATTTT
CDR3: CSATHADTQYF

J: TRBJ1-1
D: NA
V: TRBV18
size: NA
DNA: TGTGCCAGCTCGGCGGGGGGGGGCAGGGCTGAAGCTTTCTTT
CDR3: CASSAGGGRAEAFF

J: TRBJ2-3
D: NA
V: TRBV7-8
size: once
DNA: TGTGCCAGCAGCCTCGACAGATCAGATACGCAGTATTTT
CDR3: CASSLDRSDTQYF

J: TRBJ1-5
D: NA
V: TRBV2
size: NA
DNA: TGTGCCAGCAGTCCGGGCCTTAATCAGCCCCAGCATTTT
CDR3: CASSPGLNQPQHF

J: TRBJ2-1
D: NA
V: TRBV7-2
size: NA
DNA: TGTGCCAGCAGCTTAGGAAGTGAGCAGTTCTTC
CDR3: CASSLGSEQFF

J: TRBJ2-7
D: TRBD2
V: TRBV6-1
size: NA
DNA: TGTGCCAGCACCAGGCTAGCGGGAGGGTACTACGAGCAGTACTTC
CDR3: CASTRLAGGYYEQYF

J: TRBJ1-2
D: NA
V: TRBV5-1
size: few
DNA: TGCGCCAGCAGCTTGGGGGGCCTGTCCTATGGCTACACCTTC
CDR3: CASSLGGLSYGYTF

J: TRBJ2-3
D: NA
V: TRBV5-4
size: NA
DNA: TGTGCCAGCAGTCTAAGGGGAACAGATACGCAGTATTTT
CDR3: CASSLRGTDTQYF